This T cell receptor beta chain was found in a study of cytomegalovirus exposure and HLA in healthy donors. In this sample, this clone turned up a few times. The antigen is not known. V gave up 5 bases and J gave up 7 bases, with 15 bases separating them. The V gene's germline CDR1 is MNHEY and CDR2 SVGAGI. The CDR3 is 14 residues long. Study results and limitations: Altogether, some 160 TCR beta chains were recorded as cytomegalovirus-associated. Analyses of presence/absence relied on an assumption of roughly uniform sequencing depth across donors.

PCR used 60 Vbeta primers and 13 Jbeta primers. Some clones are missing from TCRdb's copy, which holds only in-frame ones; the method was immunoSEQ multiplex PCR. In the table there are approximately 140,000 clones, 60% to 85% of which are singletons. Healthy people donating bone marrow made up the donors. Nominally healthy donors provided the samples, though records likely missed some immune exposures. This TCR was sampled from a man in his late teens or twenties in good health and CMV-seronegative. Sequenced input: PBMCs. V usage is TRBV6-5 and J usage is TRBJ1-5; maybe TRBD1 (6 bases). The CDR3 sequence: CASSTMGGRQPQHF. As DNA, the CDR3 is TGTGCCAGCAGTACTATGGGGGGGCGGCAGCCCCAGCATTTT.